The sequence of this T cell receptor beta chain was determined in a study of beta chain features in type 1 diabetes. General study results and limits: In all four CD4+ subsets, TCRB CDR3 length was significantly, moderately reduced in type 1 diabetes.

In the case of this clone: Its antigen is undetermined.

The sequenced template was cDNA made from the entire isolated RNA. The method was immunoSEQ multiplex PCR; TCRdb's version includes in-frame clones alone and lacks a portion of them. The table records under 800,000 clones, 15% of them present only once. The TCR was taken from a man aged 18 to 30 in good health. The specimen sequenced was naive CD4+ T cells from blood.

In DNA, the CDR3 is TGTGCCAGCAGTTACGGGGGTGGCTATGGCTACACCTTC. This codes for CASSYGGGYGYTF. The chain combines TRBV6-6 with TRBJ1-2; TRBD1 is a possible D gene (5 bases). The germline gives CDR1 MNHNY, CDR2 SVGAGI (reference sequence). The V end was cut by 2 bases, the J end by 4 bases, with 8 bases between. The CDR3 loop spans 13 amino acids.